What follows is one T cell receptor (beta chain) and its context. The sample comes from a study of shared clonotypes between healthy human individuals. Study-level information: The plates for each donor numbered three CD4 naive, three CD4 memory, two CD8 naive and one CD8 memory.

The V gene lost 3 bases and the J gene lost 1 base, with 12 bases spanning the gap. CDR3 length: 16 amino acids. CDR1 and CDR2 (germline): SGHTA, FQGNSA. On sorted subsets, replicate PCRs used about 200 ng DNA, or 25,000 to 35,000 T cell genomes. Assay used: immunoSEQ multiplex PCR; TCRdb lists only in-frame clones, some missing. The table records fewer than 2.5 million clones, 90% to 95% of them present only once. This clonotype was sampled from a man aged 18-30 years in good health. Some clones in this sample may be carry-over from other donors' samples. The rearrangement links TRBV7-2 to TRBJ1-4; tentatively, D is TRBD1 (6 bases). The sample taken for sequencing was naive CD4+ T cells from PBMCs. Stated subset: CD45RA+ positively selected. The CDR3 nucleotides are TGTGCCAGCAGCTTGAACGGACAGAGAACTAATGAAAAACTGTTTTTT. Translation gives CASSLNGQRTNEKLFF.